The table lists the clone carrying this T cell receptor beta chain with a few counts. The investigators amplified TCR beta CDR3 regions from RNA transcripts. The study used the HTBI primer set for a first-round RT-PCR of the TCR CDR3. TCRdb used MiXCR to reprocess the multiplex PCR reads, holding one entry per CDR3 protein. The sample lists a few hundred thousand distinct CDR3 sequences; around 22% were seen once. This entry belongs to a study of T cells in Graves' hyperthyroidism and ophthalmopathy. This CDR3 has 15 amino acids. With 0 bases removed from V and 5 bases from J, the gap between germline ends came to 14 bases. Germline-derived CDR1 and CDR2 are LNHNV and YYDKDF (reference sequence).

The rearrangement uses TRBV15 and TRBJ2-7, with D unresolved. This receptor was taken from a man younger than 45 with Graves' ophthalmopathy. Sequenced: blood. In nucleotides, the CDR3 is TGTGCCACCAGCAGAGATCGGAGACACCTCGACGAGCAGTACTTC. Protein product: CATSRDRRHLDEQYF.